This T cell receptor (beta chain) came from a study of early T cells in non-severe SARS-CoV-2 infection. Each CDR3 protein gets one entry after TCRdb re-called the 5' RACE reads with MiXCR. Of under 90,000 distinct CDR3 sequences listed, 13% to 15% are singletons. From germline, CDR1 is MNHEY and CDR2 SVGAGI. The CDR3 consists of 17 residues. V was clipped by 6 bases and J by 7 bases; unmatched bases: 14. The receptor was isolated from an adult who was a healthcare worker with PCR-confirmed SARS-CoV-2 infection or an uninfected control (not recorded which). Source material: whole blood. The V call is TRBV6-5, the J call TRBJ2-1; TRBD2 agrees at 11 bases. This CDR3 reads CASSLAGGPRGGNEQFF. CDR3 in DNA: TGTGCCAGCAGCCTAGCGGGGGGCCCCCGGGGAGGGAATGAGCAGTTCTTC.